Each of the 12 T cell receptor beta chains below was sequenced from the same sample in a study of regulatory T cells in long-lasting Graves disease. The authors built TCR beta libraries using iRepertoire HTBI primers and Arm-PCR of CDR3 regions. TCRdb passed the multiplex PCR reads through MiXCR, listing each CDR3 protein once. In the table there are 350,000 to 500,000 distinct CDR3 sequences, approximately 16% of which are singletons. As to time point: newly diagnosed GD, antithyroid drugs for less than 3 months. Isolated PBMC RNA provided the starting material for the TCR library. This sample was also put to use in a study of T cells in Graves' hyperthyroidism and ophthalmopathy.

The material sequenced was peripheral blood mononuclear cells (PBMCs), taken at new diagnosis, from a patient treated with antithyroid drugs. These receptors were obtained from a woman aged 30 to 39 with Graves disease.

This clonotype has ten or more counts. The chain carries TRBV28 and TRBJ2-7; 7 nucleotides line up with TRBD2. V was pared by 4 bases and J by 6 bases, with 9 bases of the junction left unmatched. The germline gives CDR1 MDHEN, CDR2 SYDVKM. This CDR3 contains 14 residues. CDR3 in amino acids: CASSSQRDIIEQYF. Written as DNA, the CDR3 is TGTGCCAGCAGTTCCCAGCGGGATATCATCGAGCAGTACTTC.

This clonotype was recorded many times. The chain employs TRBV11-2 and TRBJ2-7, with a possible D match to TRBD1 (6 bases). Germline lookup yields CDR1 SGHAT and CDR2 FQNNGV. V lost 1 base, J lost 4 bases, and 17 bases lay in between. The CDR3 is made up of 16 amino acids. CDR3 nucleotide sequence: TGTGCCAGCAGCTTAGTTAGTAGTGGGGGCTGGTACGAGCAGTACTTC. Its protein is CASSLVSSGGWYEQYF. Full variable domain (missing parts from reference TRBV11-2 and TRBJ2-7): EAGVAQSPRYKIIEKRQSVAFWCNPISGHATLYWYQQILGQGPKLLIQFQNNGVVDDSQLPKDRFSAERLKGVDSTLKIQPAKLEDSAVYLCASSLVSSGGWYEQYFGPGTRLTVT.

This clonotype was found many times. The CDR3 DNA reads as TGTGCCAGCAGTGTCGGGAGGGCAGGGAAGGTCGGCTACACCTTC. Protein sequence: CASSVGRAGKVGYTF. The gene calls are TRBV7-9 and TRBJ1-2; D is possibly TRBD1 (5 bases). This CDR3 is 15 amino acids long. Germline V gene data show CDR1 as SEHNR and CDR2 as FQNEAQ (reference sequence). V was cut by 6 bases and J by 8 bases, with 22 bases left in between.

Comments on this clonotype: This may stem from a read error, because a much larger clone lies one nucleotide away. The chain recombines TRBV20-1 with TRBJ2-3, with 8 bases aligning to TRBD2. The J call may be incorrect, as the DNA end agrees better with TRBJ2-7. Germline V gene lookup returns CDR1 DFQATT and CDR2 SNEGSKA (reference sequence). The CDR3 extends over 14 amino acids. CDR3 coding DNA: TGCAGTGCTAGAGATCGGGGACTAGTCAGGGAGCAGTACTTC. Its translation is CSARDRGLVREQYF.

This CDR3 reads CASSSGSGEQFF. The CDR3 DNA is TGTGCCAGTAGTAGCGGGAGCGGTGAGCAGTTCTTC. This chain connects TRBV19 to TRBJ2-1, with 7 bases identical to TRBD2. The CDR3 length is 12 residues. J lost 9 bases, V lost 4 bases, and 3 bases had no gene match. CDR1 is LNHDA and CDR2 is SQIVND in the germline V gene (reference sequence).

This clonotype was counted only a few times. The chain couples TRBV6-1 to TRBJ1-1; TRBD1 might be the D (5 bases). V gave up 6 bases and J gave up 6 bases, with 8 bases separating them. CDR1 and CDR2 from the germline V gene are MNHNS and SASEGT. The CDR3 spans 11 residues. The CDR3 loop reads CASRAGPEAFF. The DNA for the CDR3 is TGTGCCAGCAGGGCAGGGCCTGAAGCTTTCTTT.

This clonotype appeared many times. The chain links TRBV12-3 or TRBV12-4 to TRBJ1-6; no firm D call. The CDR3 is made up of 12 amino acids. Trimming pared 10 bases from V and 8 bases from J, leaving 12 bases between. CDR3 sequence reads: CATGRGDSPLHF. CDR3 nucleotides: TGTGCCACCGGTCGCGGGGATTCACCCCTCCACTTT.

This clonotype was detected ten times or more. The CDR3 region is CASSYGGGDEQYF. In DNA, the CDR3 is TGTGCCAGCAGTTACGGGGGGGGCGACGAGCAGTACTTC. The rearrangement joins TRBV6-9 to TRBJ2-7; 8 positions match TRBD2. Per germline, CDR1 MNHGY and CDR2 SVAAGI. J lost 5 bases, V lost 3 bases, and 3 bases had no gene match. The CDR3 has 13 residues.

This clonotype was picked up many times. The chain carries TRBV28 and TRBJ2-1; D uncertain. CDR3 size: 11 residues. CDR1 is MDHEN, CDR2 SYDVKM, per germline. CDR3 residues: CAGSSYNEQFF. The DNA of the CDR3 is TGTGCGGGGTCCTCCTACAATGAGCAGTTCTTC.

This clonotype has at least ten counts. The genes are TRBV7-8 and TRBJ2-3; 7 bases align to TRBD1. Per germline, CDR1 SGHVS and CDR2 FQNEAQ. The CDR3 extends over 15 amino acids. V dropped 8 bases and J dropped 4; count of bases not matched to a gene: 12. DNA for the CDR3: TGTGCCAGCCGATCATTTAAGGGACAGTCAGATACGCAGTATTTT. Residues: CASRSFKGQSDTQYF.

This clonotype was seen only a few times. The chain carries TRBV5-1 and TRBJ1-4; TRBD1 aligns across 10 bases. The CDR3 runs 14 residues. The V gene's germline CDR1 is SGHRS and CDR2 YFSETQ. V was pared by 4 bases and J by 8 bases, with 5 bases of the junction left unmatched. The CDR3: CASSLGTGVEKLFF. The CDR3 coding sequence is TGCGCCAGCAGCCTAGGGACAGGGGTCGAAAAACTGTTTTTT. The full variable domain, rest sourced from reference TRBV5-1 and TRBJ1-4, is KAGVTQTPRYLIKTRGQQVTLSCSPISGHRSVSWYQQTPGQGLQFLFEYFSETQRNKGNFPGRFSGRQFSNSRSEMNVSTLELGDSALYLCASSLGTGVEKLFFGSGTQLSVL.

The chain recombines TRBV11-2 with TRBJ2-7; TRBD2 agrees at 11 bases. V was clipped by 5 bases and J by 7 bases; unmatched bases: 19. The CDR3 totals 18 residues. Germline lookup yields CDR1 SGHAT and CDR2 FQNNGV. CDR3 region: CASSQTTSSLAGVWEQYF. CDR3 sequence (DNA): TGTGCCAGCAGCCAAACTACATCCTCACTAGCGGGAGTATGGGAGCAGTACTTC.